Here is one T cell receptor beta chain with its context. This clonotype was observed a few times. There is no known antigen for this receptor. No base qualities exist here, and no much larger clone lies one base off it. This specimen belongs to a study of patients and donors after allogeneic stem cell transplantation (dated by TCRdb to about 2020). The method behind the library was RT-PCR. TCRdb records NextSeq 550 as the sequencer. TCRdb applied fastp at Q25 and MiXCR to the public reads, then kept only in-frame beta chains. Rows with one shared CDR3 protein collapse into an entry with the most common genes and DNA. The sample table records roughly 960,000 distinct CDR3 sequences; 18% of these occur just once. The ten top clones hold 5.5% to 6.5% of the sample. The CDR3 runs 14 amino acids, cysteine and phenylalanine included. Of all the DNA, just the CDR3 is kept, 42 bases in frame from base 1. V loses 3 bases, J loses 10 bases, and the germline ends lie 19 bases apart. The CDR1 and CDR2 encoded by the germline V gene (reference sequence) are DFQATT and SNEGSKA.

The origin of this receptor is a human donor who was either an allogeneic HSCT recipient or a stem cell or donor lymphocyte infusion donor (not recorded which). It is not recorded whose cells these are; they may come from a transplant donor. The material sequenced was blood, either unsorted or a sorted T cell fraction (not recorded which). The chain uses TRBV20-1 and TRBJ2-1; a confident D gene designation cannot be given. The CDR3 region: CSARSPRPLAEQFF. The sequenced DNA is TGCAGTGCTAGGTCCCCTAGACCCTTGGCGGAGCAGTTCTTC.